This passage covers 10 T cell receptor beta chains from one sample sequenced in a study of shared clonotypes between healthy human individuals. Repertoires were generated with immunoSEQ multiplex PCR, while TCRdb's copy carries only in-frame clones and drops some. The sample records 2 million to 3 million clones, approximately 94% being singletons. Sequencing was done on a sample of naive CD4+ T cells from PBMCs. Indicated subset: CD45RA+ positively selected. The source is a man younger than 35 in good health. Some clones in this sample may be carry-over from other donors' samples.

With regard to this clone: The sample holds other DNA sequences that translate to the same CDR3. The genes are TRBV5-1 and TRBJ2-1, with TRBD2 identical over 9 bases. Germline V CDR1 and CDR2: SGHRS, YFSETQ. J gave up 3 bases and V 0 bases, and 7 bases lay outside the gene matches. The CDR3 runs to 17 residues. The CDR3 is CASSLGLAGRYYNEQFF. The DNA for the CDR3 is TGCGCCAGCAGCTTGGGGCTAGCGGGAAGGTACTACAATGAGCAGTTCTTC.

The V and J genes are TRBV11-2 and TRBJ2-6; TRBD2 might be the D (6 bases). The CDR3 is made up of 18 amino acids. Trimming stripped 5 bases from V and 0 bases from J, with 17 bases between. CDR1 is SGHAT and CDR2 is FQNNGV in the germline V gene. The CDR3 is CASSPPGTGLSGANVLTF. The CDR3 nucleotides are TGTGCCAGCAGCCCCCCTGGGACGGGACTCTCTGGGGCCAACGTCCTGACTTTC.

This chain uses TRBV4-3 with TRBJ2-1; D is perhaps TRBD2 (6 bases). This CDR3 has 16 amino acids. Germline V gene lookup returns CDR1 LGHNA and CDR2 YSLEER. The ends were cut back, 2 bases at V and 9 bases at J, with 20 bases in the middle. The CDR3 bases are TGCGCCAGCAGCCAAAAGGTCGGGGCCCCCGGGGGTGAGCAGTTCTTC. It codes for CASSQKVGAPGGEQFF.

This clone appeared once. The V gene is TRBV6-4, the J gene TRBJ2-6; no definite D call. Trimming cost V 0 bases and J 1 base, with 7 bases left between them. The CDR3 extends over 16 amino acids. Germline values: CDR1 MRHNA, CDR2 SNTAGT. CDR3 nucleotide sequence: TGTGCCAGCAGTGACTCACACGTATCTGGGGCCAACGTCCTGACTTTC. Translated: CASSDSHVSGANVLTF.

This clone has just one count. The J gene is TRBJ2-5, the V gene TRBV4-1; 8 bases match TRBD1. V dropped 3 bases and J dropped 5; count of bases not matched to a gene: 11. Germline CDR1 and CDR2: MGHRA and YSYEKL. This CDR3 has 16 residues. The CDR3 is CASSHTDRGGEETQYF. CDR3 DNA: TGCGCCAGCAGCCATACTGACAGGGGTGGTGAGGAGACCCAGTACTTC.

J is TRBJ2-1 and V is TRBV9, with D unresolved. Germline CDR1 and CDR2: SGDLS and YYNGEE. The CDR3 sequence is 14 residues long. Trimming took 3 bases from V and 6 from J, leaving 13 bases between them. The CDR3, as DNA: TGTGCCAGCAGCGCCCCCGGTATAGCCAATGAGCAGTTCTTC. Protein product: CASSAPGIANEQFF.

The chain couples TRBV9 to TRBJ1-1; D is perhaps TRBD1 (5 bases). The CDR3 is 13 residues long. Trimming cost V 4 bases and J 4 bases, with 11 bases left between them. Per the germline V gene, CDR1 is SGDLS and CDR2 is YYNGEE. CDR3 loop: CASSFGHATEAFF. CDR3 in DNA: TGTGCCAGCAGCTTCGGACACGCCACTGAAGCTTTCTTT.

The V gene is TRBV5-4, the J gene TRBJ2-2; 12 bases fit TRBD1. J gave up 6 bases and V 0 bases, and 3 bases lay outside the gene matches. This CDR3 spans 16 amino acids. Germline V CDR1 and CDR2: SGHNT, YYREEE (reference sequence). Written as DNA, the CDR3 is TGTGCCAGCAGCTTGGTGGGACAGGGGGCGGCCGGGGAGCTGTTTTTT. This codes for CASSLVGQGAAGELFF.

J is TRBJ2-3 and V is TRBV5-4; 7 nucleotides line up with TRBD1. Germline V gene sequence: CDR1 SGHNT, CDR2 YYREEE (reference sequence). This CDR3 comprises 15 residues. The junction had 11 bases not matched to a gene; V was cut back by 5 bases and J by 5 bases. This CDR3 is CASRAPDRVRDTQYF. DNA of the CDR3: TGTGCCAGCAGGGCTCCCGACAGGGTTAGAGATACGCAGTATTTT.

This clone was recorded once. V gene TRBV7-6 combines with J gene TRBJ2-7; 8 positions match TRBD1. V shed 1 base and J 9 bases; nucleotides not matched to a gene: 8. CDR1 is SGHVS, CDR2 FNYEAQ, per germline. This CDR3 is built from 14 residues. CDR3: CASSLEPGGAGQYF. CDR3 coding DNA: TGTGCCAGCAGCTTAGAGCCAGGGGGCGCGGGGCAGTACTTC.